This TCR beta chain was profiled in a study of cytomegalovirus exposure and HLA in healthy donors. Broader study findings: According to a subsequent analysis, TCR clusters from the first cohort were inclined to appear together in the 120 validation repertoires. Researchers catalogued approximately 170 TCR beta chains as cytomegalovirus-associated.

Data came from immunoSEQ multiplex PCR; TCRdb stores just in-frame clones and leaves some out. This table has 200,000 or so clones, around 87% appearing once. Concerning this clone itself: Its target is not known.

This receptor was identified in a woman between 18 and 30 years old in good health and CMV-seropositive. What was sequenced was PBMCs.

The CDR3 is CASSVGGSTDTQYF. Written as DNA, the CDR3 is TGTGCCAGCAGTGTGGGAGGCAGCACAGATACGCAGTATTTT. V and J are TRBV27 and TRBJ2-3; maybe TRBD2 (6 bases). The CDR3 consists of 14 residues. CDR1 and CDR2 (germline): MNHEY, SMNVEV (reference sequence). Between the trimmed V and J ends, which lost 5 bases and 0 bases, there was a span of 9 bases.